This T cell receptor beta chain is from a study of blood T cell repertoires in COVID-19. Whole-study context: Samples came from the United States, Italy and Spain, spanning acute and convalescent COVID-19. The analysed material was cDNA or gDNA that came from T cells, B-cell-depleted T cells, or PBMCs.

The CDR3 totals 13 residues. Trimming removed 0 bases at V and 11 bases at J, with 8 bases between. Germline-derived CDR1 and CDR2 are MNHEY and SVGAGI. Authors' processing steps: It was from reference gene primer amplification that nucleated cell counts were estimated. The table came from immunoSEQ multiplex PCR; TCRdb's copy has only in-frame clones and leaves some out. V and J calls plus clone size are reproduced from that table; the DNA served to infer D and trimming. The profile covers 200,000 to 250,000 clones, with approximately 81% appearing a single time and around 0.98% taken by the ten largest. This clone was seen a few times.

The sequenced material came from peripheral blood. The TCR was taken from a man aged 35 to 55 with acute or convalescent COVID-19. The chain recombines TRBV6-5 with TRBJ1-6, with unresolved D. CDR3: CASSYSMGPPLHF. CDR3 nucleotides: TGTGCCAGCAGTTACTCGATGGGCCCACCCCTCCACTTT.